The TCR beta chain under discussion was sequenced for a study of CD8 T cells in Susac syndrome. The germline CDR1 and CDR2 sequences are DFQATT and SNEGSKA (reference sequence). With V trimmed by 4 bases and J by 3 bases, 6 bases remained unmatched. The CDR3 extends over 14 amino acids. RNA amounts of roughly 0.5 to 1 ug underwent reverse transcription with random hexamers. With immunoSEQ multiplex PCR, TCR beta CDR3 was amplified across 54 Vbeta and 13 Jbeta. TCRdb re-called the immunoSEQ multiplex PCR reads with MiXCR, one entry per CDR3 protein. The sample includes 100,000 to 150,000 distinct CDR3 sequences, around 95% of them seen just once. The recently defined diagnostic criteria for definite or probable disease were met by the Susac syndrome patients.

The sequence was collected from a human donor with Susac syndrome. Sequencing used CD8+ T cells from PBMCs. The V call is TRBV20-1, the J call TRBJ2-1; TRBD1 aligns across 7 bases. This CDR3 is CSAIGQGDYNEQFF. In DNA, the CDR3 is TGCAGTGCTATTGGCCAGGGGGACTACAATGAGCAGTTCTTC.